These 17 T cell receptor beta chains were sequenced from one sample in a study of long-term antiretroviral therapy in people with HIV. An immunoSEQ assay, version v3.0, was performed at survey level. Measured with immunoSEQ multiplex PCR; TCRdb has only the in-frame clones, and not every one. The repertoire has about 39,000 clones, approximately 86% of them found once; the top ten carry 3.9%. The material sequenced was unsorted PBMCs, taken just before starting antiretroviral therapy. The receptors were sampled from a young woman with HIV.

The chain has TRBV5-6 and TRBJ1-4; weak D call: TRBD1 (6 bases). The CDR3 covers 14 residues. Per the germline V gene, CDR1 is SGHDT and CDR2 is YYEEEE. V gave up 3 bases and J gave up 8 bases, with 14 bases separating them. The CDR3: CASSSETGGEKLFF. The CDR3 DNA is TGTGCCAGCAGCTCCGAGACAGGAGGGGAAAAACTGTTTTTT.

CDR3 sequence (DNA): TGTGCCAGCGGGGGGGAGGGGAACTATGGCTACACCTTC. This encodes CASGGEGNYGYTF. The chain recombines TRBV7-6 with TRBJ1-2; the D gene is possibly TRBD1 (5 bases). CDR1 is SGHVS, CDR2 FNYEAQ, per germline. This CDR3 has 13 amino acids. V lost 8 bases to trimming and J lost 2 bases, with 12 bases between them.

J is TRBJ2-1 and V is TRBV12-5, with D possibly matching TRBD2 (6 bases). Germline CDR1 LGHNT, CDR2 FRNRAP. This CDR3 contains 12 residues. The V end lost 5 bases, the J end lost 7 bases, and 9 bases lay between the germline ends. CDR3 in amino acids: CASGGDSNEQFF. CDR3 bases: TGTGCTAGTGGTGGGGACTCTAATGAGCAGTTCTTC.

This clone has just a few counts. The chain has TRBV7-3 and TRBJ2-7; D is undetermined. The CDR3 length is 12 residues. Looked up from germline, CDR1 is SGHTA and CDR2 is FQGTGA. The DNA of the CDR3 is TGTGGGGGTGGTACCGATTCCTACGAGCAGTACTTC. Protein product: CGGGTDSYEQYF.

The chain combines TRBV27 with TRBJ2-7; D not resolved. With 6 bases removed from V and 3 bases from J, the gap between germline ends came to 15 bases. The CDR3 has 14 residues. From germline, CDR1 is MNHEY and CDR2 SMNVEV (reference sequence). The CDR3, as DNA: TGTGCCAGCAGCCCCTCCGCCAGTAACTACGAGCAGTACTTC. Residues: CASSPSASNYEQYF.

The chain carries TRBV28 and TRBJ2-7; 9 nucleotides align to TRBD1. Germline V gene lookup returns CDR1 MDHEN and CDR2 SYDVKM. V gave up 5 bases and J gave up 1 base; unmatched junction bases: 6. This CDR3 region has 15 residues. Written as DNA, the CDR3 is TGTGCCAGCAGTCCGGGACAGGGAGTATCCTACGAGCAGTACTTC. Translated, it gives CASSPGQGVSYEQYF.

The V gene is TRBV7-2, the J gene TRBJ1-2; the match to TRBD1 covers 7 bases. This CDR3 has 13 residues. Germline assignment: CDR1 SGHTA and CDR2 FQGNSA. J was trimmed by 5 bases and V by 4 bases; bases with no gene match: 4. The chain's CDR3 is CASSSTGYYGYTF. CDR3 in DNA: TGTGCCAGCAGCTCGACAGGGTATTATGGCTACACCTTC.

The chain is built from TRBV7-9 and TRBJ2-7, with D possibly TRBD2 on 6 matching bases. This CDR3 is built from 16 residues. Germline V gene sequence: CDR1 SEHNR, CDR2 FQNEAQ (reference sequence). The V end was cut by 6 bases, the J end by 1 base, with 19 bases between. The CDR3 DNA is TGTGCCAGCAGTAAGGTAGGGGACTTTCAATCCTACGAGCAGTACTTC. Amino acid sequence: CASSKVGDFQSYEQYF.

The genes are TRBV5-1 and TRBJ1-3; D gene unclear. This CDR3 comprises 14 residues. Germline CDR1 reads SGHRS; CDR2 reads YFSETQ. Trimming removed 2 bases at V and 0 bases at J, with 6 bases between. The CDR3 nucleotides are TGCGCCAGCAGCTTCACGACCTCTGGAAACACCATATATTTT. It codes for CASSFTTSGNTIYF.

The V gene is TRBV9, the J gene TRBJ2-1; D not certain. Germline-derived CDR1 and CDR2 are SGDLS and YYNGEE. The CDR3 runs 10 residues. V was clipped by 4 bases and J by 10 bases, with 6 bases between them. CDR3 coding DNA: TGTGCCAGCAGCTCAAACGAGCAGTTCTTC. It codes for CASSSNEQFF.

This chain uses TRBV5-4 with TRBJ2-5; 11 bases agree with TRBD1. The CDR3 has 14 amino acids. Germline V CDR1 and CDR2: SGHNT, YYREEE (reference sequence). V gave up 4 bases and J gave up 5 bases; unmatched junction bases: 4. The CDR3 sequence: CASSQRTGGETQYF. DNA of the CDR3: TGTGCCAGCAGCCAACGGACAGGGGGCGAGACCCAGTACTTC.

This clone was counted a single time. The chain is built from TRBV6-6 and TRBJ1-2; tentatively, D is TRBD1 (5 bases). This CDR3 has 15 residues. CDR1 is MNHNY and CDR2 is SVGAGI in the germline V gene (reference sequence). V was clipped by 2 bases and J by 7 bases, with 17 bases between them. The CDR3: CASSYGRDPQSGYTF. CDR3 sequence (DNA): TGTGCCAGCAGTTACGGCAGGGACCCCCAGAGTGGCTACACCTTC.

The chain links TRBV28 to TRBJ2-2, with 9 bases identical to TRBD1. Looked up from germline, CDR1 is MDHEN and CDR2 is SYDVKM. Germline trimming cut 3 bases from V and 6 bases from J; bases unmatched to any gene: 5. This CDR3 has 15 residues. The CDR3 DNA is TGTGCCAGCAGTTTCCCAAGACAGGGGGCCGGGGAGCTGTTTTTT. Translation gives CASSFPRQGAGELFF.

The chain joins TRBV19 to TRBJ2-4; D assignment may be TRBD1 or TRBD2 (5 bases each). The CDR3 has 13 amino acids. V gave up 3 bases and J gave up 6 bases, with 9 bases separating them. The V gene's germline CDR1 is LNHDA and CDR2 SQIVND (reference sequence). CDR3 amino acids: CASSMGGTNIQYF. The CDR3 DNA sequence: TGTGCCAGTAGTATGGGTGGGACAAACATTCAGTACTTC.

The chain links TRBV4-1 to TRBJ1-1; D is unclear. The CDR3 is made up of 12 amino acids. The V end lost 1 base, the J end lost 7 bases, and 7 bases lay between the germline ends. Germline lookup yields CDR1 MGHRA and CDR2 YSYEKL. CDR3 loop: CASSQGGVEAFF. The CDR3 bases are TGCGCCAGCAGCCAAGGAGGAGTTGAAGCTTTCTTT.

V and J are TRBV11-2 and TRBJ2-7; possibly TRBD2 for D (6 bases). In germline, CDR1 is SGHAT, CDR2 FQNNGV. V gave up 6 bases and J gave up 3 bases, with 15 bases separating them. The CDR3 has 14 amino acids. The CDR3 here is CASRIEEGIYEQYF. DNA of the CDR3: TGTGCCAGCAGAATTGAGGAGGGGATCTACGAGCAGTACTTC.

The chain is built from TRBV9 and TRBJ1-5, with D tentatively TRBD1 (5 bases). Germline V gives CDR1 SGDLS, CDR2 YYNGEE. The CDR3 runs 12 residues. V gave up 3 bases and J gave up 9 bases, with 10 bases separating them. Written as DNA, the CDR3 is TGTGCCAGCAGCGGGGGCGGGGGGCCCCAGCATTTT. This gives the protein CASSGGGGPQHF.